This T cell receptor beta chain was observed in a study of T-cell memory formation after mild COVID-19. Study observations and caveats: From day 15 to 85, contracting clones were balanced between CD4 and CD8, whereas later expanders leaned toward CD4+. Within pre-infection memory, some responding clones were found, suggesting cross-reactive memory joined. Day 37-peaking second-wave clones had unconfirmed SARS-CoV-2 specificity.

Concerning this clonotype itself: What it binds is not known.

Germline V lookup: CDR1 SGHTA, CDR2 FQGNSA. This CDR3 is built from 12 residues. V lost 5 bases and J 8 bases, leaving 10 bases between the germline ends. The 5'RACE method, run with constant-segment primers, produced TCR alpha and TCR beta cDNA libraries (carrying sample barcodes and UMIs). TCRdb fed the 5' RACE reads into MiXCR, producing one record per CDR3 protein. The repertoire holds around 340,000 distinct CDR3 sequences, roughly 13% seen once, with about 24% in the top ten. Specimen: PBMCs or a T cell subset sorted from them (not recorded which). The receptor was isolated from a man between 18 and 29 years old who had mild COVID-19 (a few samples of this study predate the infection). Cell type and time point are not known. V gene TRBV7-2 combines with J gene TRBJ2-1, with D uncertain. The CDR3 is CASSPLGYEQFF. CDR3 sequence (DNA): TGTGCCAGCAGCCCCCTGGGGTATGAGCAGTTCTTC.